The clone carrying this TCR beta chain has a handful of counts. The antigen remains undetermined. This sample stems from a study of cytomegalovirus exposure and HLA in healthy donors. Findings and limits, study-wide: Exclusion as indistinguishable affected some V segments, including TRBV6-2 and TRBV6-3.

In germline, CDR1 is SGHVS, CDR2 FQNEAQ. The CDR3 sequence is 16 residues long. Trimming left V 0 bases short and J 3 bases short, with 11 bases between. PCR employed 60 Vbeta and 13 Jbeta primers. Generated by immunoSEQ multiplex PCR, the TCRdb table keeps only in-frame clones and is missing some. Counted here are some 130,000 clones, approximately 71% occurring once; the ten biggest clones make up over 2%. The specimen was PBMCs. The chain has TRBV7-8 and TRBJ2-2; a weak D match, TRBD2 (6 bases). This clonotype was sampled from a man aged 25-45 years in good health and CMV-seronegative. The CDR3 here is CASSLASGADTGELFF. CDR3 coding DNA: TGTGCCAGCAGCTTAGCCTCGGGAGCCGACACCGGGGAGCTGTTTTTT.